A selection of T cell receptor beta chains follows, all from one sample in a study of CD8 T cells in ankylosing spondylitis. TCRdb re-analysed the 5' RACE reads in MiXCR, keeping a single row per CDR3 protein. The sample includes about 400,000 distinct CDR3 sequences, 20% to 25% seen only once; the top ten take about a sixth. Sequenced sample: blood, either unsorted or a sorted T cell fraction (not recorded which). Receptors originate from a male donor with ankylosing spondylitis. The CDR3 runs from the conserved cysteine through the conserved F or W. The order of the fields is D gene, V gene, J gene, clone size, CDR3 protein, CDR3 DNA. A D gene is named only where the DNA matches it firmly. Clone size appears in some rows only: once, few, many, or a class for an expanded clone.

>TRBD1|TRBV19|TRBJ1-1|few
CASSRDRGLRMNTEAFF
TGTGCCAGTAGTCGGGACAGGGGGCTCCGAATGAACACTGAAGCTTTCTTT
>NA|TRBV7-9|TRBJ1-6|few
CASSLRRFTSPLHF
TGTGCCAGCAGCTTAAGGCGGTTTACTTCACCCCTCCACTTT
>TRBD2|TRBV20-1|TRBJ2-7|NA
CSARSRDYRFYEQYF
TGCAGTGCTAGGTCCCGGGACTACAGGTTCTACGAGCAGTACTTC
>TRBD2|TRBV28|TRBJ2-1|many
CASSLIDQRGGRTYNEQFF
TGTGCCAGCAGTTTAATTGACCAGCGCGGCGGGAGGACCTACAATGAGCAGTTCTTC
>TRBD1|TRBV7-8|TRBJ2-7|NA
CASSSGTGAEQYF
TGTGCCAGCAGCTCCGGGACAGGGGCCGAGCAGTACTTC
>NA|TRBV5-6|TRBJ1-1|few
CASTILTAVNTEAFF
TGTGCCAGCACCATCCTGACCGCTGTGAACACTGAAGCTTTCTTT
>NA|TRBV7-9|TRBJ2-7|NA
CASSTTHSYEQYF
TGTGCCAGCAGCACGACACACTCCTACGAGCAGTACTTC
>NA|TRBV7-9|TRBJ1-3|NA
CASTWKGNTIYF
TGTGCCAGCACCTGGAAGGGAAACACCATATATTTT
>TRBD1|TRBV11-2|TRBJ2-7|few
CASSLSVKGGNEQYF
TGTGCCAGCAGCTTATCGGTGAAAGGGGGCAACGAGCAGTACTTC
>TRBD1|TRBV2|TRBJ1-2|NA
CASSGGQTTVYGYTF
TGTGCCAGCAGTGGGGGACAGACCACTGTCTATGGCTACACCTTC
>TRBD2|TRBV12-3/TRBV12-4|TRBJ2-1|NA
CASSFGLAGVSEQFF
TGTGCCAGCAGTTTTGGGCTAGCGGGAGTCAGTGAGCAGTTCTTC
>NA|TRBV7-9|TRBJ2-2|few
CASSFDTYLNTGELFF
TGTGCCAGCAGCTTTGACACATATTTGAACACCGGGGAGCTGTTTTTT
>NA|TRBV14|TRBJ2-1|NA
CASSQDGVFRGAYNEQFF
TGTGCCAGCAGCCAAGATGGGGTGTTCCGCGGGGCCTACAATGAGCAGTTCTTC
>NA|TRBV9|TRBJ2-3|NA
CASKRTPDHATDTQYF
TGTGCCAGCAAGCGTACCCCGGACCACGCCACAGATACGCAGTATTTT
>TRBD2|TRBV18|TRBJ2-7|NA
CASSPLSSGSWGYEQYF
TGTGCCAGCTCACCCCTCTCTAGCGGGAGTTGGGGATACGAGCAGTACTTC
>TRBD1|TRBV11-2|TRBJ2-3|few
CASSPGWTGKYF
TGTGCCAGCAGCCCGGGCTGGACAGGGAAGTATTTT
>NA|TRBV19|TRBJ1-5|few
CASSIRLTTFSNQPQHF
TGTGCCAGTAGTATTAGGTTGACAACGTTTAGCAATCAGCCCCAGCATTTT
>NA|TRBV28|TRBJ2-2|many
CASRRDEGGGELFF
TGTGCCAGCAGACGGGACGAGGGAGGCGGGGAGCTGTTTTTT
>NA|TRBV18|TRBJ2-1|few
CASSFRTTDHNEQFF
TGTGCCAGCTCATTCCGGACGACGGATCACAATGAGCAGTTCTTC
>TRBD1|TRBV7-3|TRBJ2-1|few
CASSLDRGSYNEQFF
TGTGCCAGCAGCTTAGACAGGGGGTCCTACAATGAGCAGTTCTTC